This TCR beta chain was profiled in a study of CD8 T cells in Susac syndrome. Random hexamers were used to reverse transcribe an amount of about 0.45 to 1 ug RNA. Each CDR3 protein gets one entry after TCRdb re-called the immunoSEQ multiplex PCR reads with MiXCR. The sample consists of about 290,000 distinct CDR3 sequences, around nine tenths of them appearing once. Germline CDR1 MNHEY, CDR2 SVGEGT. This CDR3 spans 14 amino acids. The V and J ends lost 2 bases and 2 bases respectively, with 10 bases between them. TEMRA cells were FACS-enriched, and CD8+ and CD4+ T cells were isolated negatively. The J gene is TRBJ2-7, the V gene TRBV6-2 or TRBV6-3, with D maybe TRBD1 (6 bases). This TCR was recovered from a human donor with multiple sclerosis. Sequenced material: CD8+ T cells from PBMCs. CDR3 loop: CASSYDTGTYEQYF. CDR3 DNA: TGTGCCAGCAGTTACGATACAGGGACCTACGAGCAGTACTTC.